The 11 T cell receptor beta chains below all came from one sample that was sequenced in a study of radiation and T cells in renal cell carcinoma. Time point given: baseline pretreatment blood. The treatment was: 15 Gy SBRT to primary tumor, nephrectomy 4 weeks later. Some clones are missing from TCRdb's copy, which holds only in-frame ones; the method was immunoSEQ multiplex PCR. Of 130,000 or so clones detected, 70% to 90% appear once; the ten largest clones hold around 12%. The input for sequencing was blood, taken from a patient whose treatment included radiotherapy and nephrectomy. The receptors were sampled from a woman aged 45-65 years with renal cell carcinoma.

The chain carries TRBV19 and TRBJ2-3; D is perhaps TRBD1 (5 bases). V lost 9 bases, J lost 0 bases, and 13 bases lay in between. Germline-derived CDR1 and CDR2 are LNHDA and SQIVND (reference sequence). The CDR3 extends over 14 amino acids. This CDR3 is CASSLTVSTDTQYF. DNA for the CDR3: TGTGCCAGCAGCCTGACAGTCAGCACAGATACGCAGTATTTT. The variable domain in full, completed from reference TRBV19 and TRBJ2-3, reads DGGITQSPKYLFRKEGQNVTLSCEQNLNHDAMYWYRQDPGQGLRLIYYSQIVNDFQKGDIAEGYSVSREKKESFPLTVTSAQKNPTAFYLCASSLTVSTDTQYFGPGTRLTVL.

This rearrangement joins TRBV4-3 to TRBJ2-1, with TRBD1 matching over 7 bases. Germline trimming cut 2 bases from V and 9 bases from J; bases unmatched to any gene: 7. Germline CDR1 reads LGHNA; CDR2 reads YSLEER. This CDR3 is 14 amino acids long. CDR3 region: CASSQTTGVGEQFF. As DNA, the CDR3 is TGCGCCAGCAGCCAAACTACAGGGGTGGGTGAGCAGTTCTTC.

The V call is TRBV6-4, the J call TRBJ2-6; possible D gene TRBD2, 6 bases. Germline values: CDR1 MRHNA, CDR2 SNTAGT. V lost 4 bases and J lost 3, with 13 bases in between. The CDR3 is 16 amino acids. The CDR3 sequence is CASSVGGAGGANVLTF. The CDR3 DNA follows: TGTGCCAGCAGTGTCGGAGGGGCAGGTGGGGCCAACGTCCTGACTTTC.

The chain uses TRBV7-9 and TRBJ2-2; D call uncertain. CDR1 and CDR2 from the germline V gene are SEHNR and FQNEAQ (reference sequence). The ends were cut back, 1 base at V and 5 bases at J, with 5 bases in the middle. The CDR3 loop spans 13 amino acids. CDR3 in amino acids: CASSLDYTGELFF. The CDR3 DNA is TGTGCCAGCAGCTTAGATTATACCGGGGAGCTGTTTTTT.

V gene TRBV5-1 combines with J gene TRBJ1-1; 7 positions agree with TRBD1. Germline trimming cut 0 bases from V and 4 bases from J; bases unmatched to any gene: 9. Germline-derived CDR1 and CDR2 are SGHRS and YFSETQ. The CDR3 length is 16 residues. CDR3 sequence reads: CASSLVGRGTVTEAFF. The CDR3 coding sequence is TGCGCCAGCAGCTTGGTCGGCAGGGGGACCGTCACTGAAGCTTTCTTT.

This sequence joins TRBV7-2 and TRBJ1-1; 7 nucleotides match TRBD1. The CDR3 length is 14 residues. V shed 3 bases, J shed 5 bases, and the junction held 6 bases outside the gene matches. Germline CDR1 reads SGHTA; CDR2 reads FQGNSA. CDR3 amino acids: CASSFHRGGTEAFF. The CDR3 DNA sequence: TGTGCCAGCAGCTTTCACAGGGGCGGGACTGAAGCTTTCTTT.

The rearrangement links TRBV18 to TRBJ2-1, with D possibly matching TRBD1 (5 bases). V lost 3 bases and J lost 4, with 19 bases in between. This CDR3 region has 17 residues. CDR1 and CDR2 from the germline V gene are KGHSH and LQKENI. The CDR3 protein is CASSPGPPETAYNEQFF. CDR3 DNA: TGTGCCAGCTCACCTGGCCCCCCAGAGACAGCTTACAATGAGCAGTTCTTC.

This clone was detected only once. This chain uses TRBV19 with TRBJ1-3, with 7 bases lining up with TRBD1. The J segment lost 0 bases and the V segment lost 6 bases, leaving 11 bases of the junction unmatched. CDR3 size: 17 residues. The germline CDR1 and CDR2 sequences are LNHDA and SQIVND (reference sequence). CDR3 nucleotide sequence: TGTGCCAGTAGGAGTGGGACAGCCCTATCCTCTGGAAACACCATATATTTT. This codes for CASRSGTALSSGNTIYF. The full variable domain, in which reference TRBV19 and TRBJ1-3 provide the parts outside the CDR3, is DGGITQSPKYLFRKEGQNVTLSCEQNLNHDAMYWYRQDPGQGLRLIYYSQIVNDFQKGDIAEGYSVSREKKESFPLTVTSAQKNPTAFYLCASRSGTALSSGNTIYFGEGSWLTVV.

As regards this clone: Within the sample, other DNA sequences also encode this same CDR3. This rearrangement joins TRBV5-1 to TRBJ2-7, with 7 bases lining up with TRBD1. The germline V gene encodes CDR1 SGHRS and CDR2 YFSETQ. This CDR3 comprises 17 residues. Trimming at V came to 2 bases and at J to 3 bases, leaving 14 bases not matched to a gene. CDR3 in amino acids: CASSLSSPGTALYEQYF. CDR3 bases: TGCGCCAGCAGCTTATCTTCGCCCGGGACAGCCCTCTACGAGCAGTACTTC. The full variable domain, rest sourced from reference TRBV5-1 and TRBJ2-7, is KAGVTQTPRYLIKTRGQQVTLSCSPISGHRSVSWYQQTPGQGLQFLFEYFSETQRNKGNFPGRFSGRQFSNSRSEMNVSTLELGDSALYLCASSLSSPGTALYEQYFGPGTRLTVT.

The chain uses TRBV7-8 and TRBJ2-1, with D perhaps given as TRBD1 or TRBD2 (5 bases each). V shed 4 bases and J shed 5 bases, with 15 bases lying between them. The CDR3 length is 15 residues. Germline CDR1 and CDR2: SGHVS and FQNEAQ. CDR3 residues: CASSSDRVGDNEQFF. CDR3 coding DNA: TGTGCCAGCAGCTCGGACCGAGTGGGGGACAATGAGCAGTTCTTC. The complete variable domain, with remaining parts taken from reference TRBV7-8 and TRBJ2-1, reads GAGVSQSPRYKVAKRGQDVALRCDPISGHVSLFWYQQALGQGPEFLTYFQNEAQLDKSGLPSDRFFAERPEGSVSTLKIQRTQQEDSAVYLCASSSDRVGDNEQFFGPGTRLTVL.

The J gene is TRBJ2-2, the V gene TRBV7-9, with 15 bases matching TRBD2. CDR1 SEHNR and CDR2 FQNEAQ come from the germline V gene (reference sequence). J was trimmed by 9 bases and V by 5 bases; bases with no gene match: 7. The CDR3 covers 16 residues. The CDR3 DNA is TGTGCCAGCAGCCCCTGGACTAGCGGGGGGGCCCGGGAGCTGTTTTTT. It codes for CASSPWTSGGARELFF.